The 16 T cell receptor beta chains in this list originate from one sample, sequenced in a study of blood T cell repertoires in COVID-19. Profiled with immunoSEQ multiplex PCR; TCRdb holds only in-frame clones, not every one. The profile covers roughly 250,000 clones, with 90% to 95% appearing a single time and over 1.5% taken by the ten largest. Sequencing was performed on PBMCs or T cells enriched from blood (not recorded which). The receptor source for this set is a woman under 30 who had recovered from COVID-19.

The CDR3, as DNA: TGTGCCAGCAGTGCCCAGGTGACCGGGGAGCTGTTTTTT. It translates to CASSAQVTGELFF. The rearrangement joins TRBV25-1 to TRBJ2-2; D is unresolved. Germline assignment: CDR1 MGHDK and CDR2 SYGVNS. V was shortened by 4 bases and J by 5 bases, with 8 bases between the two germline ends. The CDR3 covers 13 residues.

This clone was found once. Within the sample, other DNA sequences also encode this same CDR3. The chain couples TRBV18 to TRBJ1-5; 7 bases are a match to TRBD1. V dropped 3 bases and J dropped 3; count of bases not matched to a gene: 5. This CDR3 has 15 amino acids. CDR1 is KGHSH, CDR2 LQKENI, per germline. The CDR3 sequence: CASSPRTGDNQPQHF. In DNA form, the CDR3 reads TGTGCCAGCTCACCCCGGACAGGAGACAATCAGCCCCAGCATTTT.

This clone was found a few times. V is TRBV5-1 and J is TRBJ1-2; 9 bases map to TRBD1. This CDR3 comprises 16 residues. From germline, CDR1 is SGHRS and CDR2 YFSETQ. Trimming cost V 3 bases and J 6 bases; bases outside gene matches: 12. The CDR3 loop reads CASSWGTGTGRHGYTF. In nucleotides, the CDR3 is TGCGCCAGCAGCTGGGGCACTGGGACAGGGAGACATGGCTACACCTTC.

J is TRBJ2-2 and V is TRBV6-5, with a possible D match to TRBD1 (6 bases). The V and J ends lost 7 bases and 3 bases respectively, with 9 bases between them. The CDR3 runs to 13 residues. Germline assignment: CDR1 MNHEY and CDR2 SVGAGI. The CDR3 loop reads CASKQGDTGELFF. In DNA, the CDR3 is TGTGCCAGCAAACAGGGCGACACCGGGGAGCTGTTTTTT.

This clone was picked up one time. V is TRBV19 and J is TRBJ2-3, with 9 nucleotides matching TRBD2. The CDR3 runs 16 residues. V shed 11 bases, J shed 2 bases, and the junction held 14 bases outside the gene matches. CDR1 LNHDA and CDR2 SQIVND come from the germline V gene (reference sequence). The CDR3 bases are TGTGCCGGAAGGCTGGCGGGAGGGAAGAACACAGATACGCAGTATTTT. It is translated as CAGRLAGGKNTDTQYF.

This clone was detected only once. V and J are TRBV18 and TRBJ1-1; TRBD1 matches 9 bases. CDR1 and CDR2 (germline): KGHSH, LQKENI. The CDR3 covers 14 residues. V lost 0 bases, J lost 4 bases, and 0 bases stayed unmatched. CDR3 region: CASSPPTGGTEAFF. CDR3 nucleotides: TGTGCCAGCTCACCACCGACAGGGGGCACTGAAGCTTTCTTT.

On this clone: Other DNA sequences from this sample encode an identical CDR3 as well. The rearrangement joins TRBV7-9 to TRBJ1-1; D remains ambiguous. Trimming shortened V by 0 bases and J by 2 bases, and 10 bases separated the two germline ends. The CDR3 covers 15 residues. Germline assignment: CDR1 SEHNR and CDR2 FQNEAQ (reference sequence). CDR3 nucleotide sequence: TGTGCCAGCAGCTTAGCACTGGGAGGAAACACTGAAGCTTTCTTT. Translated, it gives CASSLALGGNTEAFF.

This rearrangement joins TRBV6-6 to TRBJ1-1; TRBD1 is a possible D gene (5 bases). This CDR3 has 14 amino acids. Trimming removed 6 bases from V and 0 bases from J, with 11 bases in between. Germline values: CDR1 MNHNY, CDR2 SVGAGI (reference sequence). As DNA, the CDR3 is TGTGCCAGCAGAAGGACATTCATGAACACTGAAGCTTTCTTT. Translating it yields CASRRTFMNTEAFF.

The J gene is TRBJ1-6, the V gene TRBV10-3; D might be TRBD1 (5 bases). Trimming removed 6 bases from V and 6 bases from J, with 9 bases in between. The CDR3 extends over 13 amino acids. CDR1 and CDR2 from the germline V gene are ENHRY and SYGVKD. CDR3 region: CAIRGLLNSPLHF. For the CDR3, the DNA is TGTGCCATCAGGGGACTCCTTAATTCACCCCTCCACTTT.

This chain joins TRBV2 and TRBJ1-2; D unresolved. The CDR3 consists of 11 residues. Germline CDR1 and CDR2: SNHLY and FYNNEI. Trimming left V 1 base short and J 8 bases short, with 5 bases between. CDR3 DNA sequence: TGTGCCAGCAGTGAAGAACACGGCTACACCTTC. Residues: CASSEEHGYTF.

The V and J genes are TRBV9 and TRBJ1-2; possibly TRBD1 for D (6 bases). CDR3 length: 15 amino acids. Germline V gene data show CDR1 as SGDLS and CDR2 as YYNGEE. V was trimmed by 0 bases and J by 3 bases, leaving 12 bases between them. The CDR3, as DNA: TGTGCCAGCAGCGTAGGTCAGGGGATCTACTATGGCTACACCTTC. It is translated as CASSVGQGIYYGYTF.

The chain recombines TRBV4-2 with TRBJ2-3; D might be TRBD2 (5 bases). V was pared by 1 base and J by 12 bases, with 20 bases between. Germline assignment: CDR1 LGHNA and CDR2 YNFKEQ. The CDR3 extends over 15 amino acids. The CDR3 protein is CASSQGGLTSSGQYF. CDR3 sequence (DNA): TGTGCCAGCAGCCAAGGTGGCCTAACTTCGAGCGGACAGTATTTT.

The V and J genes are TRBV3-1 (or the pseudogene TRBV3-2) and TRBJ1-1, with 8 bases lining up with TRBD1. This CDR3 comprises 14 residues. Trimming removed 3 bases from V and 3 bases from J; junction bases left unmatched: 3. The germline gives CDR1 LGHDT, CDR2 YNNKEL (reference sequence). The CDR3 sequence is CASSHRQGYTEAFF. The CDR3 nucleotides are TGTGCCAGCAGCCACCGACAGGGGTACACTGAAGCTTTCTTT.

The J gene is TRBJ1-1, the V gene TRBV19; D might be TRBD1 (6 bases). Trimming left V 6 bases short and J 0 bases short, with 8 bases between. CDR1 and CDR2 from the germline V gene are LNHDA and SQIVND (reference sequence). This CDR3 is built from 13 residues. The CDR3 DNA sequence: TGTGCCAGTAGGGACAGAATGAACACTGAAGCTTTCTTT. Its translation is CASRDRMNTEAFF.

J is TRBJ1-1 and V is TRBV6-6, with D possibly being TRBD1 (6 bases). CDR1 is MNHNY, CDR2 SVGAGI, per germline (reference sequence). The V end lost 6 bases, the J end lost 1 base, and 12 bases lay between the germline ends. The CDR3 extends over 14 amino acids. The CDR3: CASRAGQWNTEAFF. The CDR3 region has the DNA TGTGCCAGCAGAGCCGGACAGTGGAACACTGAAGCTTTCTTT.

As for this clone: A junction end diverges from the germline sequence, so it may reflect a read error. This sequence joins TRBV7-7 and TRBJ2-5, with D hard to call. The CDR3 spans 15 residues. Germline V lookup: CDR1 SSHAT, CDR2 FNYEAQ (reference sequence). The CDR3 loop is CASSPFLNFQETQYF. The CDR3 DNA sequence: TGTGCTAGCAGCCCCTTTTTAAACTTCCAAGAGACCCAGTACTTC.